This T cell receptor beta chain was sequenced during a study of CD4 T cells in relation to SARS-CoV-2 and coronaviruses. Study-level information: The restricting HLA molecule for shared crossreactive spike epitopes was mapped.

Unexposed donor CD4+ T cells date from about 2011-2018, before the COVID-19 pandemic. Isolation of CD4+ T cells took place after approximately 10 days in culture. Cells permitting, SARS-CoV-2 S/N and four cold-coronavirus spikes were tested on unexposed-donor CD4+ T cells. Cultures received half-medium IL-2 refreshes on days 3 and 7. Only in-frame clones appear in the TCRdb table, and some are missing; sequencing was by immunoSEQ multiplex PCR. The repertoire includes about 22,000 clones, under 85% of them detected once, and about 17% sits in the top ten. Comment on this clone: Antigen: not known.

V lost 4 bases to trimming and J lost 4 bases, with 14 bases between them. Germline V CDR1 and CDR2: SGDLS, YYNGEE. The length of the CDR3 is 14 residues. The receptor comes from a human donor in good health. Source material: CD4+ T cells from PBMCs, cultured in vitro. The rearrangement joins TRBV9 to TRBJ1-2; D remains ambiguous. Here the CDR3 DNA reads TGTGCCAGCAGCCTCGGCGAACGTGGCTATGGCTACACCTTC. It specifies CASSLGERGYGYTF. The full variable domain, rest sourced from reference TRBV9 and TRBJ1-2, is DSGVTQTPKHLITATGQRVTLRCSPRSGDLSVYWYQQSLDQGLQFLIQYYNGEERAKGNILERFSAQQFPDLHSELNLSSLELGDSALYFCASSLGERGYGYTFGSGTRLTVV.